This TCR beta chain originates from a study of blood T cell repertoires in COVID-19. Enrolment of Seattle patients took place during active infection, and they were followed longitudinally. The ends lost 9 bases at V and 0 bases at J; junction bases unmatched: 4. The CDR3 loop spans 13 amino acids. Germline values: CDR1 MNHEY, CDR2 SVGAGI. Original processing notes: Amplified reference gene primers provided the basis for estimating nucleated cell counts. Clones were sequenced by immunoSEQ multiplex PCR, and TCRdb holds only the in-frame ones, with some missing. The V and J calls and the clone size are those of that table, but D and trimming were determined from the DNA. The repertoire holds 200,000 or so clones, with more than 80% as singletons.

The chain carries TRBV6-5 and TRBJ2-5, with 7 bases that match TRBD2. Sequencing used peripheral blood. The source of this sequence is an elderly woman with COVID-19, enrolled during active disease. The CDR3 nucleotides read TGTGCCAGTACGGCGGGGGACCAAGAGACCCAGTACTTC. It encodes CASTAGDQETQYF.